The 26 T cell receptor beta chains listed next were all sequenced from one sample in a study of shared clonotypes between healthy human individuals (dated by TCRdb to 2018 to 2020). Library prep was done by the immunoSEQ multiplex PCR assay. TCRdb mirrors the immuneACCESS table, restricted to in-frame sequences. Some clones are absent from its copies; in checked studies, under half trace to an unresolved V gene, and the reason for the others is unknown. Present in this sample are 500,000 to 550,000 clones, approximately 94% of which were seen just once. The ten largest clonotypes hold approximately 0.06% of the sample. Source material: naive CD4+ T cells sorted from blood. This sample's cell subset or site label indicates: CD45RA+ positively selected. The receptor source for this set is a woman aged 30 to 39 in good health.

This chain connects TRBV6-1 to TRBJ2-4, with TRBD2 matching over 10 bases. The CDR3 is 16 residues long. The ends lost 3 bases at V and 2 bases at J; junction bases unmatched: 4. Germline loops: CDR1 MNHNS, CDR2 SASEGT. The CDR3 nucleotides are TGTGCCAGCAGTGATACTAGCGGGATTTCCAAAAACATTCAGTACTTC. Encoded protein: CASSDTSGISKNIQYF.

This clone was recorded once. The chain is built from TRBV10-3 and TRBJ1-5, with D unclear. Germline V CDR1 and CDR2: ENHRY, SYGVKD. The V gene lost 2 bases and the J gene lost 4 bases, with 12 bases spanning the gap. This CDR3 region has 15 residues. CDR3 amino acids: CAISEQLQVNQPQHF. The CDR3 coding sequence is TGTGCCATCAGTGAGCAGCTGCAGGTTAATCAGCCCCAGCATTTT.

DNA of the CDR3: TGTGCCTATACGGGATTTACAAAGACCCAGTACTTC. It is translated as CAYTGFTKTQYF. This sequence joins TRBV30 and TRBJ2-5; D perhaps matches TRBD2 (5 bases). The CDR3 covers 12 residues. V lost 7 bases, J lost 6 bases, and 15 bases lay in between. In germline, CDR1 is GTSNPN, CDR2 SVGIG (reference sequence). Variable domain in full (rest from reference TRBV30 and TRBJ2-5): SQTIHQWPATLVQPVGSPLSLECTVEGTSNPNLYWYRQAAGRGLQLLFYSVGIGQISSEVPQNLSASRPQDRQFILSSKKLLLSDSGFYLCAYTGFTKTQYFGPGTRLLVL.

CDR3 in amino acids: CASSFGQGTYEQYF. CDR3 coding DNA: TGTGCCAGCAGCTTCGGTCAGGGTACCTACGAGCAGTACTTC. This sequence joins TRBV7-9 and TRBJ2-7; possible D gene TRBD1, 5 bases. Between the trimmed V and J ends, which lost 3 bases and 2 bases, there was a span of 11 bases. Germline CDR1 and CDR2: SEHNR and FQNEAQ (reference sequence). The CDR3 has 14 amino acids.

The chain is built from TRBV9 and TRBJ2-7, with D possibly TRBD2 on 6 matching bases. The V gene lost 0 bases and the J gene lost 3 bases, with 13 bases spanning the gap. Germline CDR1 is SGDLS and CDR2 is YYNGEE. The CDR3 contains 15 residues. CDR3 DNA sequence: TGTGCCAGCAGCGTAGGAGGCGGGAAGGACTACGAGCAGTACTTC. Protein product: CASSVGGGKDYEQYF.

The rearrangement uses TRBV7-9 and TRBJ2-2; possible D gene TRBD1, 7 bases. The CDR3 covers 15 residues. The germline gives CDR1 SEHNR, CDR2 FQNEAQ (reference sequence). Deletions cut 5 bases from V and 6 bases from J, with 16 bases between. CDR3 sequence: CASSRHPRGAGELFF. The CDR3 DNA reads as TGTGCCAGCAGCCGTCACCCCAGGGGGGCCGGGGAGCTGTTTTTT.

This chain connects TRBV28 to TRBJ2-5; no clear D gene. The end of the DNA is better explained by TRBJ2-7, so the J call may be wrong. Looked up from germline, CDR1 is MDHEN and CDR2 is SYDVKM. The CDR3 has 14 residues. In DNA form, the CDR3 reads TGTGCCAGCACTTTCAGGCTCCGCCCGTACGAGCAGTACTTC. It specifies CASTFRLRPYEQYF.

This chain uses TRBV30 with TRBJ2-2, with D unresolved. Per germline, CDR1 GTSNPN and CDR2 SVGIG (reference sequence). The CDR3 extends over 13 amino acids. The V gene lost 1 base and the J gene lost 5 bases, with 8 bases spanning the gap. The CDR3 is CAWSATPTGELFF. The CDR3 DNA follows: TGTGCCTGGAGTGCTACACCAACCGGGGAGCTGTTTTTT. Together with reference TRBV30 and TRBJ2-2, the CDR3 gives the full variable domain: SQTIHQWPATLVQPVGSPLSLECTVEGTSNPNLYWYRQAAGRGLQLLFYSVGIGQISSEVPQNLSASRPQDRQFILSSKKLLLSDSGFYLCAWSATPTGELFFGEGSRLTVL.

The rearrangement links TRBV6-6 to TRBJ2-2, with TRBD1 matching over 8 bases. Germline CDR1 and CDR2: MNHNY and SVGAGI (reference sequence). Trimming cost V 6 bases and J 3 bases; bases outside gene matches: 3. The CDR3 consists of 14 residues. CDR3 sequence: CASRDRVDTGELFF. CDR3 DNA sequence: TGTGCCAGCAGGGACAGGGTGGACACCGGGGAGCTGTTTTTT.

This chain connects TRBV4-1 to TRBJ2-3, with 7 bases aligning to TRBD1. The CDR3 sequence is 17 residues long. The ends lost 1 base at V and 1 base at J; junction bases unmatched: 8. Germline lookup yields CDR1 MGHRA and CDR2 YSYEKL. In nucleotides, the CDR3 is TGCGCCAGCAGCCAAGGCTATCTGGGACAGCGCACAGATACGCAGTATTTT. As protein: CASSQGYLGQRTDTQYF.

This chain links TRBV5-1 with TRBJ2-3, with 12 bases identical to TRBD2. V dropped 5 bases and J dropped 5; count of bases not matched to a gene: 6. The CDR3 spans 15 residues. Looked up from germline, CDR1 is SGHRS and CDR2 is YFSETQ. As DNA, the CDR3 is TGCGCCAGCAGGACTAGCGGGAGCGTCCTAGATACGCAGTATTTT. The encoded protein is CASRTSGSVLDTQYF. Looking up the rest from reference TRBV5-1 and TRBJ2-3 gives the full variable domain: KAGVTQTPRYLIKTRGQQVTLSCSPISGHRSVSWYQQTPGQGLQFLFEYFSETQRNKGNFPGRFSGRQFSNSRSEMNVSTLELGDSALYLCASRTSGSVLDTQYFGPGTRLTVL.

The CDR3 loop reads CASSPGRSPDQPQHF. DNA for the CDR3: TGTGCCAGCTCACCCGGCAGGAGCCCCGATCAGCCCCAGCATTTT. The rearrangement uses TRBV18 and TRBJ1-5; D is unresolved. This CDR3 is 15 amino acids long. Germline V lookup: CDR1 KGHSH, CDR2 LQKENI. V shed 3 bases and J shed 5 bases, with 14 bases lying between them.

The chain carries TRBV7-9 and TRBJ2-7, with a tentative D call TRBD1 (6 bases). Per the germline V gene, CDR1 is SEHNR and CDR2 is FQNEAQ (reference sequence). With 5 bases removed from V and 6 bases from J, the gap between germline ends came to 14 bases. The CDR3 has 13 residues. The CDR3, as DNA: TGTGCCAGCAGCGGACAGCAAGGGACCGAGCAGTACTTC. Residues: CASSGQQGTEQYF.

This chain links TRBV4-2 with TRBJ2-3; 10 nucleotides align to TRBD2. Germline CDR1 LGHNA, CDR2 YNFKEQ. This CDR3 contains 16 residues. The J segment lost 3 bases and the V segment lost 0 bases, leaving 3 bases of the junction unmatched. CDR3 region: CASSQDVAGGTDTQYF. The CDR3 nucleotides read TGTGCCAGCAGCCAAGACGTAGCGGGAGGAACAGATACGCAGTATTTT.

The chain carries TRBV28 and TRBJ2-7, with D possibly TRBD2 on 6 matching bases. Trimming removed 6 bases from V and 3 bases from J, with 15 bases in between. The length of the CDR3 is 14 residues. CDR1 and CDR2 (germline): MDHEN, SYDVKM. CDR3 loop: CASSRDGGDYEQYF. CDR3 nucleotide sequence: TGTGCCAGCAGCCGGGACGGCGGGGACTACGAGCAGTACTTC.

The chain joins TRBV13 to TRBJ2-7, with 9 bases that match TRBD1. Germline trimming cut 1 base from V and 3 bases from J; bases unmatched to any gene: 4. Germline V gives CDR1 PRHDT, CDR2 FYEKMQ (reference sequence). The CDR3 covers 15 residues. CDR3: CASSLEGQGGYEQYF. CDR3 nucleotides: TGTGCCAGCAGCTTAGAGGGACAGGGTGGCTACGAGCAGTACTTC.

The J gene is TRBJ1-2, the V gene TRBV28; 7 bases map to TRBD1. CDR1 MDHEN and CDR2 SYDVKM come from the germline V gene. The length of the CDR3 is 15 residues. Losses at the gene ends were 6 bases for V and 4 bases for J; bases not matched to a gene: 11. In nucleotides, the CDR3 is TGTGCCAGCAGCACACTTGGGACAGTGGTCTATGGCTACACCTTC. It specifies CASSTLGTVVYGYTF.

The chain recombines TRBV28 with TRBJ2-5; 8 bases fit TRBD2. CDR3 size: 15 residues. Losses at the gene ends were 2 bases for V and 11 bases for J; bases not matched to a gene: 13. Germline V gives CDR1 MDHEN, CDR2 SYDVKM. The CDR3 DNA is TGTGCCAGCAGTTTACTCGGAGCGGGAGAAGGCGGGCAGTACTTC. It encodes CASSLLGAGEGGQYF.

DNA for the CDR3: TGCGCCAGCAGCTTACAGACAGGGGGACTCGGAAACACCATATATTTT. Its protein product is CASSLQTGGLGNTIYF. V gene TRBV5-1 combines with J gene TRBJ1-3; the match to TRBD1 covers 9 bases. The CDR3 is made up of 16 amino acids. Germline CDR1 is SGHRS and CDR2 is YFSETQ. Losses at the gene ends were 2 bases for V and 4 bases for J; bases not matched to a gene: 7.

The chain recombines TRBV2 with TRBJ2-1; 7 positions agree with TRBD2. Germline lookup yields CDR1 SNHLY and CDR2 FYNNEI. The CDR3 has 12 residues. The J segment lost 8 bases and the V segment lost 7 bases, leaving 5 bases of the junction unmatched. The DNA of the CDR3 is TGTGCCAGCATAATCCGGGGGGATGAGCAGTTCTTC. This gives the protein CASIIRGDEQFF.

This rearrangement joins TRBV7-9 to TRBJ2-3; possible D gene TRBD2, 5 bases. This CDR3 is built from 13 residues. Germline assignment: CDR1 SEHNR and CDR2 FQNEAQ (reference sequence). V was trimmed by 8 bases and J by 0 bases, leaving 9 bases between them. The CDR3 DNA sequence: TGTGCCAGCCACAGCGGTAGCACAGATACGCAGTATTTT. Encoded protein: CASHSGSTDTQYF. Variable domain in full (rest from reference TRBV7-9 and TRBJ2-3): DTGVSQNPRHKITKRGQNVTFRCDPISEHNRLYWYRQTLGQGPEFLTYFQNEAQLEKSRLLSDRFSAERPKGSFSTLEIQRTEQGDSAMYLCASHSGSTDTQYFGPGTRLTVL.

This rearrangement joins TRBV28 to TRBJ1-4; D uncertain. The germline V and J ends were trimmed by 4 bases and 10 bases, with 10 bases remaining between them. This CDR3 spans 12 amino acids. Germline CDR1 reads MDHEN; CDR2 reads SYDVKM. CDR3 residues: CASSSQDGKLFF. The CDR3 nucleotides read TGTGCCAGCAGTTCGCAGGATGGAAAACTGTTTTTT.

The chain is built from TRBV5-1 and TRBJ2-2; D is possibly TRBD2 (7 bases). The V end was cut by 4 bases, the J end by 4 bases, with 20 bases between. This CDR3 is 17 amino acids long. CDR1 SGHRS and CDR2 YFSETQ come from the germline V gene. The chain's CDR3 is CASSQGRDPVGTGELFF. CDR3 DNA sequence: TGCGCCAGCAGCCAGGGGAGGGACCCAGTCGGCACCGGGGAGCTGTTTTTT.

The chain couples TRBV28 to TRBJ2-5, with D unresolved. The V gene lost 5 bases and the J gene lost 4 bases, with 17 bases spanning the gap. CDR1 is MDHEN and CDR2 is SYDVKM in the germline V gene. This CDR3 comprises 15 residues. CDR3 sequence: CASSAPSVAGETQYF. The CDR3 region has the DNA TGTGCCAGCAGTGCCCCGAGCGTAGCTGGAGAGACCCAGTACTTC.

This chain connects TRBV10-2 to TRBJ2-1; 7 bases are shared with TRBD2. V shed 2 bases, J shed 3 bases, and the junction held 4 bases outside the gene matches. The CDR3 contains 15 residues. Germline V gene lookup returns CDR1 WSHSY and CDR2 SAAADI. The CDR3: CASSEGRGNYNEQFF. CDR3 coding DNA: TGCGCCAGCAGTGAGGGGAGGGGCAACTACAATGAGCAGTTCTTC.

This chain uses TRBV18 with TRBJ2-2; D perhaps matches TRBD1 (5 bases). CDR1 is KGHSH and CDR2 is LQKENI in the germline V gene. The V and J ends lost 5 bases and 7 bases respectively, with 14 bases between them. The CDR3 has 14 residues. CDR3 amino acids: CASSTQGGGGELFF. The DNA of the CDR3 is TGTGCCAGCTCAACTCAGGGTGGCGGCGGGGAGCTGTTTTTT.